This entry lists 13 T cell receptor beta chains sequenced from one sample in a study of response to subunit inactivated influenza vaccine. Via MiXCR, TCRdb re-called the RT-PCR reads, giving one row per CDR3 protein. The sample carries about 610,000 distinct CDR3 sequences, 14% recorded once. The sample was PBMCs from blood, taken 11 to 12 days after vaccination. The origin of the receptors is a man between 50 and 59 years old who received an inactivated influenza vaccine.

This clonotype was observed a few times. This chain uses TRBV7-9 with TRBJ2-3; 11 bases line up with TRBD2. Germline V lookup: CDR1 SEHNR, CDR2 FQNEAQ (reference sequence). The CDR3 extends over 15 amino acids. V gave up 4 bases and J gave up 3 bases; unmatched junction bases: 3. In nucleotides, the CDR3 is TGTGCCAGCAGCTCCTCTAGCGGGAGGACAGATACGCAGTATTTT. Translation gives CASSSSSGRTDTQYF.

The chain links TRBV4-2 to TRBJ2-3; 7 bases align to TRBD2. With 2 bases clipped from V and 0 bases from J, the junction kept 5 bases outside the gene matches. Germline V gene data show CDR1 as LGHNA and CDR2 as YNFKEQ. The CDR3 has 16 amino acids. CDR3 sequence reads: CASSQTREYSTDTQYF. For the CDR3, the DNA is TGTGCCAGCAGCCAAACGCGGGAGTATAGCACAGATACGCAGTATTTT.

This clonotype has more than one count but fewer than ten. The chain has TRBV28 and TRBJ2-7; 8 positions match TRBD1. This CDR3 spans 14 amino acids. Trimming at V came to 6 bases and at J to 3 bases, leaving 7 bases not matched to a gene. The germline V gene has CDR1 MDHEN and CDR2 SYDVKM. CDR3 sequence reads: CASSRTGNRYEQYF. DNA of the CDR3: TGTGCCAGCAGCCGGACAGGGAATCGCTACGAGCAGTACTTC.

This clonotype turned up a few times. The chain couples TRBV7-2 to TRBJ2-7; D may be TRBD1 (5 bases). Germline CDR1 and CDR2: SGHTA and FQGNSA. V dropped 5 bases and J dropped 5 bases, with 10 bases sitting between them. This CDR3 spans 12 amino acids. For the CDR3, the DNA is TGTGCCAGCAGCCCAGGGTTAGACGAGCAGTACTTC. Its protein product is CASSPGLDEQYF.

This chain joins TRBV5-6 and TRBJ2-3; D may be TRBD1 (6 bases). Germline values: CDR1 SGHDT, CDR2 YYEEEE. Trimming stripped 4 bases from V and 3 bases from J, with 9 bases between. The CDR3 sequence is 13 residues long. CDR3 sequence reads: CASSIDRTDTQYF. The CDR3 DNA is TGTGCCAGCAGCATCGACAGGACAGATACGCAGTATTTT. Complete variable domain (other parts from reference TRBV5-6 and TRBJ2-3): DAGVTQSPTHLIKTRGQQVTLRCSPKSGHDTVSWYQQALGQGPQFIFQYYEEEERQRGNFPDRFSGHQFPNYSSELNVNALLLGDSALYLCASSIDRTDTQYFGPGTRLTVL.

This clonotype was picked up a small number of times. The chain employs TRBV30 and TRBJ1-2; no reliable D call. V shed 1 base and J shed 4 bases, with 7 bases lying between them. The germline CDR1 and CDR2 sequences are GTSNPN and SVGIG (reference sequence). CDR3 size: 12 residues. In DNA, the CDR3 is TGTGCCTGGAGTGCAGGATTCTATGGCTACACCTTC. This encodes CAWSAGFYGYTF.

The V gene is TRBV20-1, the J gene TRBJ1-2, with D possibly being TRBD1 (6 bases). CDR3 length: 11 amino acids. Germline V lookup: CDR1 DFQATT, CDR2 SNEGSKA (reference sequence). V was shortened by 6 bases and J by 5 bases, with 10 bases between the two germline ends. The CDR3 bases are TGCAGTGCAACAGGACAGTATGGCTACACCTTC. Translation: CSATGQYGYTF.

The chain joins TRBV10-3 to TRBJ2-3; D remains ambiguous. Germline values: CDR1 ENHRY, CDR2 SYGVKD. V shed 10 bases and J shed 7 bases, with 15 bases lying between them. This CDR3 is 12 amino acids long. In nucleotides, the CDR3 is TGTGCCACGGCTTTAGGGTCCTATACGCAGTATTTT. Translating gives CATALGSYTQYF.

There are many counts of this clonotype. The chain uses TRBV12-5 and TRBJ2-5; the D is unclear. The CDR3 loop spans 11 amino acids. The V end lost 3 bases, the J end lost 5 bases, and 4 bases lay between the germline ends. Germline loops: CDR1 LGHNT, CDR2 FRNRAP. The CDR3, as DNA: TGTGCTAGTGGTTTTGGGGAGACCCAGTACTTC. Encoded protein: CASGFGETQYF.

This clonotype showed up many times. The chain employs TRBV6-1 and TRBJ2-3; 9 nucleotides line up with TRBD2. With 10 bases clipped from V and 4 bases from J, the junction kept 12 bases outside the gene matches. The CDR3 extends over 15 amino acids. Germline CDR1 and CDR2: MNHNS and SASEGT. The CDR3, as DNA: TGTGCCACCGCTCTCGGTAGCGGGAGTGCAGATACGCAGTATTTT. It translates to CATALGSGSADTQYF.

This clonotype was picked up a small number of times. DNA for the CDR3: TGTGCCAGCAGCCCCGGACTAGCGGGAGTTGGGGATACGCAGTATTTT. Its protein product is CASSPGLAGVGDTQYF. The V call is TRBV7-9, the J call TRBJ2-3; 13 positions agree with TRBD2. The CDR3 contains 16 residues. From germline, CDR1 is SEHNR and CDR2 FQNEAQ (reference sequence). J lost 6 bases, V lost 5 bases, and 8 bases had no gene match.

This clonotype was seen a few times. CDR3 residues: CASSFIGNEQFF. The CDR3 coding sequence is TGTGCCAGCAGCTTCATAGGCAATGAGCAGTTCTTC. V and J are TRBV7-9 and TRBJ2-1; D is undetermined. CDR3 length equals 12 residues. Germline V gene data show CDR1 as SEHNR and CDR2 as FQNEAQ (reference sequence). Trimming took 3 bases from V and 6 from J, leaving 6 bases between them.

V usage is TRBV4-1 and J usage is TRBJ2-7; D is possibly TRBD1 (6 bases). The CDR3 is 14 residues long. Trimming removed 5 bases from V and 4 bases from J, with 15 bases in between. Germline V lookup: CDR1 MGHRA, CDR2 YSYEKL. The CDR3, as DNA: TGCGCCAGCAGCTACCGGGACACGGGATACGAGCAGTACTTC. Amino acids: CASSYRDTGYEQYF.